This T cell receptor beta chain was profiled in a study of monozygotic twins with inflammatory bowel disease. Germline V gene sequence: CDR1 MDHEN, CDR2 SYDVKM. The CDR3 spans 15 residues. TCRdb re-called the 5' RACE reads and shows each CDR3 protein once, DNA omitted. The sample totals nearly 450,000 distinct CDR3 sequences; its top ten clones hold 2.4%. This rearrangement joins TRBV28 to TRBJ2-2. This clonotype was sampled from a human donor with ulcerative colitis or Crohn's disease, or a healthy co-twin of an affected twin (not recorded which). Sequencing used blood. CDR3 in amino acids: CASSWGSANTGELFF.